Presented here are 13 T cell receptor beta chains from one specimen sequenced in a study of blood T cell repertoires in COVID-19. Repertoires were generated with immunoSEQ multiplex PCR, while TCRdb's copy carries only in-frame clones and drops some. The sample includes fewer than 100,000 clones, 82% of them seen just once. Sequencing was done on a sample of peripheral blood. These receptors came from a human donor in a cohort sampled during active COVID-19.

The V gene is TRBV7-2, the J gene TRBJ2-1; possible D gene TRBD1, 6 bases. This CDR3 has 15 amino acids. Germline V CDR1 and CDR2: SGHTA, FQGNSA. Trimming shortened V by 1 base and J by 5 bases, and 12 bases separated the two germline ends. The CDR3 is CASSLEGGRHNEQFF. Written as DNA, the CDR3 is TGTGCCAGCAGCTTAGAAGGGGGACGCCACAATGAGCAGTTCTTC. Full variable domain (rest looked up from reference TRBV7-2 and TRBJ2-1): GAGVSQSPSNKVTEKGKDVELRCDPISGHTALYWYRQSLGQGLEFLIYFQGNSAPDKSGLPSDRFSAERTGGSVSTLTIQRTQQEDSAVYLCASSLEGGRHNEQFFGPGTRLTVL.

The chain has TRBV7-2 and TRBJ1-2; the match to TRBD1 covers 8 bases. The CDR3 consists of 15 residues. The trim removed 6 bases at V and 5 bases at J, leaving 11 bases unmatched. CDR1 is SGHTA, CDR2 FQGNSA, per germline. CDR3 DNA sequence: TGTGCCAGCAGTTCTGGGCAGGGGGCACGATATGGCTACACCTTC. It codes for CASSSGQGARYGYTF.

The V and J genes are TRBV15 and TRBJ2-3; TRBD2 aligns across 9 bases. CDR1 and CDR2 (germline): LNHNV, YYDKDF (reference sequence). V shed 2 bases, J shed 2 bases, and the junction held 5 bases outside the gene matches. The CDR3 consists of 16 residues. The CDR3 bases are TGTGCCACCAGCAGACCTAGCGGGGTAATCACAGATACGCAGTATTTT. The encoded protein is CATSRPSGVITDTQYF.

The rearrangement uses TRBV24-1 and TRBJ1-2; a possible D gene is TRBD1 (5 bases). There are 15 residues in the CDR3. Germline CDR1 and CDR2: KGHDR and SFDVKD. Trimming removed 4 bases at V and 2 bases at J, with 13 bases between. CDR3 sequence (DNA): TGTGCCACCAGTGACCCTTCCCGGGGGAACTATGGCTACACCTTC. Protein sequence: CATSDPSRGNYGYTF.

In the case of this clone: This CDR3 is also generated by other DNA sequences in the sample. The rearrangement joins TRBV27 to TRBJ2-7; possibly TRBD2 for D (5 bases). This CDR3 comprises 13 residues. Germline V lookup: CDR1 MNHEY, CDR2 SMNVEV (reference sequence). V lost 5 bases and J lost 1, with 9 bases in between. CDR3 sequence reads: CASSLAQSYEQYF. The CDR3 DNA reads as TGTGCCAGCAGTCTAGCCCAATCCTACGAGCAGTACTTC.

CDR3 amino acids: CASSLDQGFGDSPLHF. The CDR3 DNA reads TGTGCCAGCAGCTTAGATCAGGGCTTTGGGGATTCACCCCTCCACTTT. This chain joins TRBV7-9 and TRBJ1-6; the D gene is possibly TRBD1 (5 bases). Germline lookup yields CDR1 SEHNR and CDR2 FQNEAQ (reference sequence). The CDR3 loop spans 16 amino acids. V dropped 1 base and J dropped 8 bases, with 15 bases sitting between them.

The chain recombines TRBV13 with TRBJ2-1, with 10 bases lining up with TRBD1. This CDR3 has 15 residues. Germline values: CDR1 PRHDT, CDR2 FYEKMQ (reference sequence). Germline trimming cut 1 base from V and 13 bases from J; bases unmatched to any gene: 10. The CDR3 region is CASSLEFQTGGIQFF. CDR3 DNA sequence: TGTGCCAGCAGCTTAGAATTCCAGACAGGGGGCATCCAGTTCTTC.

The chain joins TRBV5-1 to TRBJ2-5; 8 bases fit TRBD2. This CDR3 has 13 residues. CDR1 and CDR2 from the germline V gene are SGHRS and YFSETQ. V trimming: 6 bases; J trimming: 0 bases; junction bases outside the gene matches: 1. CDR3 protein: CASNSGDQETQYF. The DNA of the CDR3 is TGCGCCAGCAATAGCGGGGACCAAGAGACCCAGTACTTC. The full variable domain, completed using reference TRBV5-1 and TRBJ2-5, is KAGVTQTPRYLIKTRGQQVTLSCSPISGHRSVSWYQQTPGQGLQFLFEYFSETQRNKGNFPGRFSGRQFSNSRSEMNVSTLELGDSALYLCASNSGDQETQYFGPGTRLLVL.

The CDR3 reads CASSSSGTRVFAGYTF. The CDR3 coding sequence is TGTGCCAGCAGCTCGTCCGGGACAAGGGTTTTTGCTGGCTACACCTTC. V usage is TRBV7-8 and J usage is TRBJ1-2; D may be TRBD1 (6 bases). The germline CDR1 and CDR2 sequences are SGHVS and FQNEAQ. The CDR3 covers 16 residues. Trimming cost V 4 bases and J 7 bases, with 22 bases left between them.

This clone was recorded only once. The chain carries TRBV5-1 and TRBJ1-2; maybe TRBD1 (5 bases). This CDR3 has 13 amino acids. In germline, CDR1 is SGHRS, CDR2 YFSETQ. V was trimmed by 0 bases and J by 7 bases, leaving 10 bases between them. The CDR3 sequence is CASSLGGAVGYTF. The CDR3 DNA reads TGCGCCAGCAGCTTGGGGGGCGCTGTTGGCTACACCTTC.

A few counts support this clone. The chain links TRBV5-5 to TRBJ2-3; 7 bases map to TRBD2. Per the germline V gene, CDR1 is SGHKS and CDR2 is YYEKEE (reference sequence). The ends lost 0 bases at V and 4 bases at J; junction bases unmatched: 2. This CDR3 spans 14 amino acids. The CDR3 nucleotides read TGTGCCAGCAGCTTGGAGGGGAGGGCAGATACGCAGTATTTT. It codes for CASSLEGRADTQYF.

DNA for the CDR3: TGCGCCAGCAGCCCACGGACAGGGCAGGGAAACACCATATATTTT. Translated: CASSPRTGQGNTIYF. The chain recombines TRBV4-1 with TRBJ1-3, with 8 bases matching TRBD1. Germline V gene sequence: CDR1 MGHRA, CDR2 YSYEKL. V gave up 4 bases and J gave up 4 bases; unmatched junction bases: 6. The CDR3 extends over 15 amino acids.

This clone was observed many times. The CDR3 loop reads CASSRVPGQNGGYTF. CDR3 DNA sequence: TGCGCCAGCAGTAGAGTCCCTGGACAGAACGGGGGCTACACCTTC. The chain couples TRBV5-1 to TRBJ1-2; maybe TRBD1 (6 bases). V lost 5 bases and J 8 bases, leaving 22 bases between the germline ends. CDR3 size: 15 residues. Per the germline V gene, CDR1 is SGHRS and CDR2 is YFSETQ.